This T cell receptor (beta chain) was recovered during a study of control samples from healthy donors and cancer patients. CDR1 and CDR2 from the germline V gene are PRHDT and FYEKMQ (reference sequence). This CDR3 has 13 amino acids. V gave up 2 bases and J gave up 13 bases, with 15 bases separating them. TCRdb's table, derived via immunoSEQ multiplex PCR, lists solely in-frame clones and lacks some. The table lists some 410,000 clones, approximately 90% of them singletons. The source of this sequence is a man between 40 and 49 years old with head and neck cancer. The rearrangement links TRBV13 to TRBJ2-1; D is possibly TRBD1 (6 bases). The sequenced material came from PBMCs. The CDR3 reads CASSLYLVGGQFF. The DNA of the CDR3 is TGTGCCAGCAGCTTATATTTAGTAGGGGGACAGTTCTTC. The complete variable domain, with remaining parts taken from reference TRBV13 and TRBJ2-1, reads AAGVIQSPRHLIKEKRETATLKCYPIPRHDTVYWYQQGPGQDPQFLISFYEKMQSDKGSIPDRFSAQQFSDYHSELNMSSLELGDSALYFCASSLYLVGGQFFGPGTRLTVL.